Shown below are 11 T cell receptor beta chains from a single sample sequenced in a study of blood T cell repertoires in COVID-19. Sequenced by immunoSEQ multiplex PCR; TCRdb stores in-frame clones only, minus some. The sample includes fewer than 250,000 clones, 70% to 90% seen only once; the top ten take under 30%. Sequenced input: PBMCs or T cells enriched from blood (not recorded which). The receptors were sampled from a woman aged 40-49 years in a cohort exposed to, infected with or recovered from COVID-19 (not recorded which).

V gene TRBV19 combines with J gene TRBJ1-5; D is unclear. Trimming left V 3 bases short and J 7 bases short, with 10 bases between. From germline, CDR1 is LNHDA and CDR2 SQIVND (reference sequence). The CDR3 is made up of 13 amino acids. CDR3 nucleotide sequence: TGTGCCAGTAGTATTTATGTTGAGCAGCCCCAGCATTTT. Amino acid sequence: CASSIYVEQPQHF. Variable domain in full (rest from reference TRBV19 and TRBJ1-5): DGGITQSPKYLFRKEGQNVTLSCEQNLNHDAMYWYRQDPGQGLRLIYYSQIVNDFQKGDIAEGYSVSREKKESFPLTVTSAQKNPTAFYLCASSIYVEQPQHFGDGTRLSIL.

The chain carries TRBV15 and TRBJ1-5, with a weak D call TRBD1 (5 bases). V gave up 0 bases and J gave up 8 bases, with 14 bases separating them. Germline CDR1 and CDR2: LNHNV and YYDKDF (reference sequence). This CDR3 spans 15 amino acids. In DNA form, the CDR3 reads TGTGCCACCAGCAGAGATGGGGCAGCCTCTGAGCCCCAGCATTTT. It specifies CATSRDGAASEPQHF.

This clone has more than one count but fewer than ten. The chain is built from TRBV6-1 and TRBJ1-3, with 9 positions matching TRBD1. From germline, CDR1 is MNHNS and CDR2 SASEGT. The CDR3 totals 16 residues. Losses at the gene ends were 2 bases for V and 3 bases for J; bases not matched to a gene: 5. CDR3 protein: CASSESLDRGGNTIYF. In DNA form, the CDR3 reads TGTGCCAGCAGTGAAAGTCTGGACAGGGGTGGAAACACCATATATTTT.

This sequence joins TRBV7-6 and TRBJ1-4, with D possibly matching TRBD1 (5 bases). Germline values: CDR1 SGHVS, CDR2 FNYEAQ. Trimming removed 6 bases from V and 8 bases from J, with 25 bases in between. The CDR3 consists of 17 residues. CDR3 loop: CASSFRGDFQRAEKLFF. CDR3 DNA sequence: TGTGCCAGCAGTTTCCGAGGGGACTTTCAGCGGGCGGAAAAACTGTTTTTT.

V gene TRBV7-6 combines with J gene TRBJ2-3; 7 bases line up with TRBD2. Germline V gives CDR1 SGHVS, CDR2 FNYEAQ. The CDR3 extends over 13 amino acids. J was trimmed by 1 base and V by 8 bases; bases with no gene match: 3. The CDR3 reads CASRRGGTDTQYF. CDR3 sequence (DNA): TGTGCCAGCCGCCGGGGGGGCACAGATACGCAGTATTTT.

As DNA, the CDR3 is TGCGCCAGCAGCCAAGGACAGTCTAACTATGGCTACACCTTC. It codes for CASSQGQSNYGYTF. The chain joins TRBV4-1 to TRBJ1-2, with D maybe TRBD1 (5 bases). The CDR3 spans 14 residues. Trimming pared 1 base from V and 0 bases from J, leaving 6 bases between. Germline values: CDR1 MGHRA, CDR2 YSYEKL.

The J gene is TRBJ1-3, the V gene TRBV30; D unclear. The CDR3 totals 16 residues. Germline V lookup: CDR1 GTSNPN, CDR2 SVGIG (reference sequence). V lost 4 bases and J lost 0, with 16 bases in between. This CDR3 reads CAWTAEPDFSGNTIYF. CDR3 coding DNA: TGTGCCTGGACTGCTGAACCGGACTTCTCTGGAAACACCATATATTTT.

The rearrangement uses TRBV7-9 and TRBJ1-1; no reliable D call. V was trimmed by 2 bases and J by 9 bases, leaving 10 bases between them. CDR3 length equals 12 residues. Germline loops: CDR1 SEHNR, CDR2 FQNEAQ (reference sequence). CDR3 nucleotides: TGTGCCAGCAGCTTACCCCGGTCACAAGCTTTCTTT. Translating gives CASSLPRSQAFF.

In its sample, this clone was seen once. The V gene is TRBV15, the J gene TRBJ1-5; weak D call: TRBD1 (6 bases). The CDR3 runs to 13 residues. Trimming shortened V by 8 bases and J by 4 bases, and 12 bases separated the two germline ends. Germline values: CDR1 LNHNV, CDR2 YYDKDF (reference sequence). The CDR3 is CATGEQGNQPQHF. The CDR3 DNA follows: TGTGCCACCGGAGAACAGGGAAATCAGCCCCAGCATTTT. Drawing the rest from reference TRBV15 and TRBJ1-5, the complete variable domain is DAMVIQNPRYQVTQFGKPVTLSCSQTLNHNVMYWYQQKSSQAPKLLFHYYDKDFNNEADTPDNFQSRRPNTSFCFLDIRSPGLGDTAMYLCATGEQGNQPQHFGDGTRLSIL.

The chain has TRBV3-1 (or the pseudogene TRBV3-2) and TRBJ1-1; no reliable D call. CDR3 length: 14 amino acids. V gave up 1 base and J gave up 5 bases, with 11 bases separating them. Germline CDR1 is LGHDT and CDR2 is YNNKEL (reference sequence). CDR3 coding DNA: TGTGCCAGCAGCCAAGTCGTCGGGTCGACTGAAGCTTTCTTT. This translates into CASSQVVGSTEAFF.

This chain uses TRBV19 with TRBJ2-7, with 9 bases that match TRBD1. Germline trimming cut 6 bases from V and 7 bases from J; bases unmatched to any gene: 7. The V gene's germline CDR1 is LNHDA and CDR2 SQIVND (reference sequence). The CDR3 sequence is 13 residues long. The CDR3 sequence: CASSLTGGREQYF. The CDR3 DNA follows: TGTGCCAGTAGCTTGACAGGGGGAAGGGAGCAGTACTTC.